Each of the 20 T cell receptor beta chains below was sequenced from the same sample in a study of T cell clonotyping in hematopoietic cell transplantation (dated by TCRdb to the early 2020s). Library creation used the immunoSEQ multiplex PCR assay. TCRdb carries this immuneACCESS record with in-frame sequences only. Its versions omit some clonotypes, under half of them owing to an unresolved V gene in the studies checked, with the rest unexplained. The sample table records tens of thousands of clones; about 95% of these occur just once. The ten largest clones represent approximately 0.94% of the sample. Source material: peripheral blood mononuclear cells. The receptors here all came from a man aged 25-45 years in good health. Some clones in this sample may be carry-over from other donors' samples.

The CDR3 region has the DNA TGTGCCAGCAGACACAGGGGGCTGGATCAGCCCCAGCATTTT. It translates to CASRHRGLDQPQHF. The V gene is TRBV6-5, the J gene TRBJ1-5; TRBD1 aligns across 9 bases. Germline trimming cut 6 bases from V and 5 bases from J; bases unmatched to any gene: 5. This CDR3 comprises 14 residues. Germline V gene sequence: CDR1 MNHEY, CDR2 SVGAGI.

The V call is TRBV5-6, the J call TRBJ2-5, with a weak D call TRBD2 (5 bases). The V end lost 1 base, the J end lost 0 bases, and 7 bases lay between the germline ends. Germline V CDR1 and CDR2: SGHDT, YYEEEE. The CDR3 length is 14 residues. CDR3 in DNA: TGTGCCAGCAGCTTGCGCGGGTACCAAGAGACCCAGTACTTC. This gives the protein CASSLRGYQETQYF. Variable domain in full (rest from reference TRBV5-6 and TRBJ2-5): DAGVTQSPTHLIKTRGQQVTLRCSPKSGHDTVSWYQQALGQGPQFIFQYYEEEERQRGNFPDRFSGHQFPNYSSELNVNALLLGDSALYLCASSLRGYQETQYFGPGTRLLVL.

The chain recombines TRBV9 with TRBJ2-2; D not resolved. The germline CDR1 and CDR2 sequences are SGDLS and YYNGEE. The V and J ends lost 5 bases and 3 bases respectively, with 8 bases between them. There are 13 residues in the CDR3. The CDR3 region has the DNA TGTGCCAGCAGTAGGGTGGACACCGGGGAGCTGTTTTTT. As protein: CASSRVDTGELFF. The full variable domain, its missing parts supplied by reference TRBV9 and TRBJ2-2, is DSGVTQTPKHLITATGQRVTLRCSPRSGDLSVYWYQQSLDQGLQFLIQYYNGEERAKGNILERFSAQQFPDLHSELNLSSLELGDSALYFCASSRVDTGELFFGEGSRLTVL.

This clone has a single count. The J gene is TRBJ1-1, the V gene TRBV14; no reliable D call. With 8 bases removed from V and 4 bases from J, the gap between germline ends came to 17 bases. CDR3 length equals 14 residues. The germline V gene has CDR1 SGHDN and CDR2 FVKESK. The CDR3 loop is CASDNLEDGTEAFF. CDR3 sequence (DNA): TGTGCCAGCGATAACCTGGAGGATGGCACTGAAGCTTTCTTT.

This rearrangement joins TRBV7-9 to TRBJ1-2, with D unresolved. Germline lookup yields CDR1 SEHNR and CDR2 FQNEAQ (reference sequence). V was cut by 8 bases and J by 2 bases, with 12 bases left in between. The CDR3 has 13 amino acids. CDR3: CASGGGSNYGYTF. CDR3 in DNA: TGTGCCAGCGGCGGAGGGTCGAACTATGGCTACACCTTC.

CDR3 loop: CASSQDRVWALGQPQHF. Written as DNA, the CDR3 is TGCGCCAGCAGCCAAGATAGAGTTTGGGCACTAGGTCAGCCCCAGCATTTT. The V gene is TRBV4-3, the J gene TRBJ1-5; D gene ambiguous. V was pared by 0 bases and J by 6 bases, with 18 bases between. CDR1 and CDR2 (germline): LGHNA, YSLEER. This CDR3 is 17 amino acids long.

This clone appeared a single time. J is TRBJ1-2 and V is TRBV15, with 9 bases lining up with TRBD1. Per the germline V gene, CDR1 is LNHNV and CDR2 is YYDKDF (reference sequence). The CDR3 length is 15 residues. V shed 1 base, J shed 5 bases, and the junction held 5 bases outside the gene matches. CDR3 residues: CATSRGQGGLYGYTF. The DNA for the CDR3 is TGTGCCACCAGCAGAGGACAGGGGGGACTGTATGGCTACACCTTC.

J is TRBJ1-6 and V is TRBV2, with no clear D. V lost 4 bases and J lost 11, with 12 bases in between. In germline, CDR1 is SNHLY, CDR2 FYNNEI. The CDR3 contains 13 residues. The CDR3 DNA reads as TGTGCCAGCAGTGTCGGTCAGCCAACACCCCTCCACTTT. It specifies CASSVGQPTPLHF. Together with reference TRBV2 and TRBJ1-6, the CDR3 gives the full variable domain: EPEVTQTPSHQVTQMGQEVILRCVPISNHLYFYWYRQILGQKVEFLVSFYNNEISEKSEIFDDQFSVERPDGSNFTLKIRSTKLEDSAMYFCASSVGQPTPLHFGNGTRLTVT.

This chain connects TRBV7-2 to TRBJ1-3; D remains unclear. Trimming took 7 bases from V and 1 from J, leaving 17 bases between them. Per germline, CDR1 SGHTA and CDR2 FQGNSA. CDR3 length: 16 amino acids. CDR3 protein: CASTTPMGSSGNTIYF. CDR3 sequence (DNA): TGTGCCAGCACAACCCCGATGGGCTCGTCTGGAAACACCATATATTTT. Looking up the rest from reference TRBV7-2 and TRBJ1-3 gives the full variable domain: GAGVSQSPSNKVTEKGKDVELRCDPISGHTALYWYRQSLGQGLEFLIYFQGNSAPDKSGLPSDRFSAERTGGSVSTLTIQRTQQEDSAVYLCASTTPMGSSGNTIYFGEGSWLTVV.

The genes are TRBV5-1 and TRBJ2-7; tentative D call: TRBD1 (6 bases). V lost 0 bases and J lost 0, with 10 bases in between. The CDR3 consists of 15 residues. Germline V gene data show CDR1 as SGHRS and CDR2 as YFSETQ. The chain's CDR3 is CASSLDRGSSYEQYF. In DNA, the CDR3 is TGCGCCAGCAGCTTGGATAGGGGGAGCTCCTACGAGCAGTACTTC. The full variable domain, its missing parts supplied by reference TRBV5-1 and TRBJ2-7, is KAGVTQTPRYLIKTRGQQVTLSCSPISGHRSVSWYQQTPGQGLQFLFEYFSETQRNKGNFPGRFSGRQFSNSRSEMNVSTLELGDSALYLCASSLDRGSSYEQYFGPGTRLTVT.

The V call is TRBV7-6, the J call TRBJ1-2, with 8 bases aligning to TRBD1. CDR1 is SGHVS, CDR2 FNYEAQ, per germline. This CDR3 contains 14 residues. With 4 bases clipped from V and 6 bases from J, the junction kept 7 bases outside the gene matches. The CDR3 is CASSSRDRRDGYTF. DNA of the CDR3: TGTGCCAGCAGCTCCAGGGACAGGCGAGATGGCTACACCTTC.

V gene TRBV11-2 combines with J gene TRBJ2-3; D assignment may be TRBD1 or TRBD2 (5 bases each). From germline, CDR1 is SGHAT and CDR2 FQNNGV. V was shortened by 1 base and J by 4 bases, with 6 bases between the two germline ends. The CDR3 has 13 amino acids. The DNA for the CDR3 is TGTGCCAGCAGCTTAGTGGGGGCAGATACGCAGTATTTT. It specifies CASSLVGADTQYF.

This clone was seen just once. The rearrangement joins TRBV6-1 to TRBJ2-5; no clear D gene. V shed 6 bases and J shed 1 base, with 12 bases lying between them. The CDR3 is 14 residues long. Germline CDR1 is MNHNS and CDR2 is SASEGT. The CDR3 DNA follows: TGTGCCAGCAGCTCCGCATGGGGCCAAGAGACCCAGTACTTC. Protein sequence: CASSSAWGQETQYF.

This chain joins TRBV7-2 and TRBJ1-2; D not resolved. V was cut by 8 bases and J by 0 bases, with 10 bases left in between. Germline V gene sequence: CDR1 SGHTA, CDR2 FQGNSA. The CDR3 extends over 13 amino acids. DNA for the CDR3: TGTGCCAGCGCCCCTACTTCTAACTATGGCTACACCTTC. Protein sequence: CASAPTSNYGYTF.

The V call is TRBV6-4, the J call TRBJ2-3; D unclear. The V gene lost 0 bases and the J gene lost 5 bases, with 12 bases spanning the gap. The germline V gene has CDR1 MRHNA and CDR2 SNTAGT. This CDR3 is built from 15 residues. The chain's CDR3 is CASSDSSEGGDTQYF. In DNA form, the CDR3 reads TGTGCCAGCAGTGACTCGAGTGAAGGTGGAGATACGCAGTATTTT.

The genes are TRBV30 and TRBJ2-5; 12 bases line up with TRBD2. Trimming at V came to 8 bases and at J to 1 base, leaving 11 bases not matched to a gene. Germline-derived CDR1 and CDR2 are GTSNPN and SVGIG (reference sequence). This CDR3 has 16 amino acids. This CDR3 reads CAGTKGLAGFQETQYF. CDR3 sequence (DNA): TGTGCCGGGACCAAAGGACTAGCGGGATTCCAAGAGACCCAGTACTTC.

This chain connects TRBV5-6 to TRBJ1-5; D is possibly TRBD1 (6 bases). The CDR3 runs 16 residues. Deletions cut 0 bases from V and 7 bases from J, with 17 bases between. The germline gives CDR1 SGHDT, CDR2 YYEEEE. The CDR3 nucleotides read TGTGCCAGCAGCTTGGCCACGGGGGGCGGGCGACAGCCCCAGCATTTT. This gives the protein CASSLATGGGRQPQHF.

V usage is TRBV10-1 and J usage is TRBJ2-2; 8 bases are a match to TRBD2. This CDR3 spans 16 amino acids. Germline loops: CDR1 WNHNN, CDR2 SYGVQD (reference sequence). J was trimmed by 3 bases and V by 2 bases; bases with no gene match: 5. CDR3 loop: CASSEPGLAHTGELFF. As DNA, the CDR3 is TGCGCCAGCAGTGAGCCTGGACTAGCCCACACCGGGGAGCTGTTTTTT.

The chain recombines TRBV27 with TRBJ2-2, with 14 bases matching TRBD2. There are 16 residues in the CDR3. Germline lookup yields CDR1 MNHEY and CDR2 SMNVEV (reference sequence). With V trimmed by 5 bases and J by 7 bases, 6 bases remained unmatched. The chain's CDR3 is CASSPGLAGAGGELFF. CDR3 nucleotide sequence: TGTGCCAGCAGTCCGGGACTAGCGGGAGCGGGCGGGGAGCTGTTTTTT.

V is TRBV6-5 and J is TRBJ2-3, with D possibly matching TRBD2 (6 bases). The CDR3 is made up of 14 amino acids. CDR1 is MNHEY, CDR2 SVGAGI, per germline. V shed 0 bases and J shed 4 bases, with 8 bases lying between them. The CDR3 here is CASSYSGEADTQYF. The CDR3 DNA is TGTGCCAGCAGTTACTCGGGGGAGGCAGATACGCAGTATTTT.